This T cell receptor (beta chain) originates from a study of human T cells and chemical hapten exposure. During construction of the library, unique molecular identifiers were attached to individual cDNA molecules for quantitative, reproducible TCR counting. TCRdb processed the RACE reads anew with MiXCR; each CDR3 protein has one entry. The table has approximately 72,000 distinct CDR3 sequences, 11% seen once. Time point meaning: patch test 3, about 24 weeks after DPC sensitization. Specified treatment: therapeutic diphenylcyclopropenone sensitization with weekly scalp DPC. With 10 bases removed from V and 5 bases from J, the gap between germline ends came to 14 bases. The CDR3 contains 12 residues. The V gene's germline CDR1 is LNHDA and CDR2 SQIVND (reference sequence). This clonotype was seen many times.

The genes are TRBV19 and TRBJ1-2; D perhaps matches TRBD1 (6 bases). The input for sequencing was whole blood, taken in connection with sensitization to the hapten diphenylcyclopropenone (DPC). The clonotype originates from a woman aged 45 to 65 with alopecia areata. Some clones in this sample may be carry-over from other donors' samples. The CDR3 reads CATGRTVYGYTF. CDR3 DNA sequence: TGTGCCACCGGGAGGACAGTATATGGCTACACCTTC.